This TCR beta chain stems from a study of T cells expressing NK-cell markers. Study-level information: The eight sequenced donors comprised seven who were HCMV-seropositive and one who was seronegative.

From its re-call of the 5' RACE reads, TCRdb lists each CDR3 protein once, without DNA. The sample table sets out about half a million distinct CDR3 sequences. CDR3 length equals 13 residues. From germline, CDR1 is SGHRS and CDR2 YFSETQ. Sequencing was carried out using blood T cells: a sorted CD56 or NKG2C T cell subset, CD4+ or CD8+ T cells, or bulk PBMC T cells (not recorded which). The chain recombines TRBV5-1 with TRBJ2-2. The source of this sequence is a woman aged 50 to 60 in good health. CDR3 in amino acids: CASRKTNTGELFF.